This TCR beta chain was retrieved from a study of T cell responses to AZD1222 COVID-19 vaccine. Germline V lookup: CDR1 MNHEY, CDR2 SVGAGI. The CDR3 is 15 amino acids. The V and J ends lost 7 bases and 3 bases, in that order; junction bases with no gene match: 11. Generated by immunoSEQ multiplex PCR, the TCRdb table keeps only in-frame clones and is missing some. Of about 150,000 clones in the sample, roughly 88% were seen once. General observations from the study: Sampled repertoires all dated from after the peak T cell response. Females made up more of the donors, who were largely white British, and clonal diversity may have come out too low. The CD4 TCRs associated with vaccination extended across spike and predominated at 160-218 and 743-854. Just six AZD1222 recipients were seropositive at baseline.

Worth noting for this clone: What it recognizes is unknown.

Here the sequenced sample was peripheral blood, taken on day 0 of MenACWY control vaccination. The chain uses TRBV6-5 and TRBJ1-1, with TRBD1 matching over 7 bases. The TCR sequence derives from an adult in good health. The DNA for the CDR3 is TGTGCCAGCAACCCGAACAGGGGCTGGGACACTGAAGCTTTCTTT. Translating it yields CASNPNRGWDTEAFF.